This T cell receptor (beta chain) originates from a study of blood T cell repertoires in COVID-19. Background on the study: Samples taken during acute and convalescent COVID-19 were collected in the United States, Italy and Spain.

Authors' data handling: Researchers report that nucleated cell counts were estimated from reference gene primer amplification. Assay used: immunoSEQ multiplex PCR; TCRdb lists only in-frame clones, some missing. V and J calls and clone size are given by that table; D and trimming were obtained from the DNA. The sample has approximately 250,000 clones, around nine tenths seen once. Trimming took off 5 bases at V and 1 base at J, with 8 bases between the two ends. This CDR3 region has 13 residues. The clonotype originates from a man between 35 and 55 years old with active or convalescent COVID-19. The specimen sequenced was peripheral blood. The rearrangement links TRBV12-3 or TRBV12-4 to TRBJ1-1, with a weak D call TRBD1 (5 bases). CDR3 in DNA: TGTGCCAGCAGTCCACAGGCGAACACTGAAGCTTTCTTT. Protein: CASSPQANTEAFF.